The entry that follows covers one T cell receptor beta chain sequence. One junction end does not reproduce the germline sequence, and a read error may be involved. The data were obtained in a study of OX40 agonist ivuxolimab in advanced cancers. The assay was immunoSEQ multiplex PCR, and TCRdb's table has in-frame clones only and misses some. The data contain 92,000 or so clones, 85% to 90% of them singletons. The length of the CDR3 is 15 residues. The germline CDR1 and CDR2 sequences are SSHAT and FNYEAQ (reference sequence). The chain recombines TRBV7-7 with TRBJ2-5; D not certain. The sample here was CD4+ or CD8+ T cells sorted from blood, taken in a trial of the OX40 agonist ivuxolimab. The sequence was obtained from an adult with an advanced solid tumor such as melanoma, head and neck, liver or kidney cancer. CDR3 DNA: TGTGCTAGCAGCCCCTGGATCGGACGGGAAGAGACCCAGTACTTC. Amino acids: CASSPWIGREETQYF.